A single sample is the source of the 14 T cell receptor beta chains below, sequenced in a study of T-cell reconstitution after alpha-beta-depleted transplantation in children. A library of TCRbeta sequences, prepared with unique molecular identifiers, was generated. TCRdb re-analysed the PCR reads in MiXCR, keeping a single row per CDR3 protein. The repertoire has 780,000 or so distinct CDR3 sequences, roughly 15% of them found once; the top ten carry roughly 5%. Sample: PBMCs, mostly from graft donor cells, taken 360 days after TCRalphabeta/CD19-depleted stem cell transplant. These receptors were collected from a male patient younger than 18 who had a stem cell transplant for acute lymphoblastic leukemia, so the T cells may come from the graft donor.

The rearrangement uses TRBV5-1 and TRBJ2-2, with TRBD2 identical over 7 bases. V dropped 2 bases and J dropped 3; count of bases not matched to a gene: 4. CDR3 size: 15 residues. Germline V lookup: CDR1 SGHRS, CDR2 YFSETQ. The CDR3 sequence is CASSFSAGDTGELFF. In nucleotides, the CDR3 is TGCGCCAGCAGCTTCTCGGCGGGGGACACCGGGGAGCTGTTTTTT.

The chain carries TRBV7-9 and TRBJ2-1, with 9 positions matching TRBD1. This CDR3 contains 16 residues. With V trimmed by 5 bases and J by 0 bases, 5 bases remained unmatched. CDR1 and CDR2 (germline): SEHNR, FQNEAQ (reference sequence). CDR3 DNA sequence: TGTGCCAGCAGCACTCCGGGACAGGGCTCCTACAATGAGCAGTTCTTC. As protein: CASSTPGQGSYNEQFF. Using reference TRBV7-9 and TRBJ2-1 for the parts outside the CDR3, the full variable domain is DTGVSQNPRHKITKRGQNVTFRCDPISEHNRLYWYRQTLGQGPEFLTYFQNEAQLEKSRLLSDRFSAERPKGSFSTLEIQRTEQGDSAMYLCASSTPGQGSYNEQFFGPGTRLTVL.

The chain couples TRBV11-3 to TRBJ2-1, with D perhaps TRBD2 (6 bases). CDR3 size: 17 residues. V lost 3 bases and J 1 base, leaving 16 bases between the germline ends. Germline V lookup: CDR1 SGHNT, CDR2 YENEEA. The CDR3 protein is CASSFGWREGSYNEQFF. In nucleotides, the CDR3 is TGTGCCAGCAGCTTCGGTTGGAGGGAAGGGTCCTACAATGAGCAGTTCTTC.

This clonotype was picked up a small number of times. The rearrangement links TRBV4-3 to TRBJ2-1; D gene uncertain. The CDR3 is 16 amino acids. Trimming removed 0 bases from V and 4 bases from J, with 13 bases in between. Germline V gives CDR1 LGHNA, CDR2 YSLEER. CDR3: CASSQEILGPYNEQFF. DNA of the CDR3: TGCGCCAGCAGCCAAGAAATATTAGGGCCGTACAATGAGCAGTTCTTC.

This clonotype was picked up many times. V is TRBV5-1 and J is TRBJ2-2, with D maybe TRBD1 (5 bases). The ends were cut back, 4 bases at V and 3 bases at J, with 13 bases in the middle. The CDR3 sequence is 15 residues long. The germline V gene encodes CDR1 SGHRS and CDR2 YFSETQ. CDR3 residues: CASSLGALDTGELFF. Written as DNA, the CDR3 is TGCGCCAGCAGCCTAGGGGCTCTGGACACCGGGGAGCTGTTTTTT. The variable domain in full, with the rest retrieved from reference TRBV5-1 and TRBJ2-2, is KAGVTQTPRYLIKTRGQQVTLSCSPISGHRSVSWYQQTPGQGLQFLFEYFSETQRNKGNFPGRFSGRQFSNSRSEMNVSTLELGDSALYLCASSLGALDTGELFFGEGSRLTVL.

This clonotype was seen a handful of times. Here the CDR3 reads CSARERGRGYNEQFF. CDR3 sequence (DNA): TGCAGTGCTAGAGAGCGGGGGAGAGGGTACAATGAGCAGTTCTTC. V usage is TRBV20-1 and J usage is TRBJ2-1; TRBD2 matches 7 bases. CDR3 length: 15 residues. Trimming cost V 0 bases and J 4 bases; bases outside gene matches: 6. CDR1 and CDR2 from the germline V gene are DFQATT and SNEGSKA (reference sequence).

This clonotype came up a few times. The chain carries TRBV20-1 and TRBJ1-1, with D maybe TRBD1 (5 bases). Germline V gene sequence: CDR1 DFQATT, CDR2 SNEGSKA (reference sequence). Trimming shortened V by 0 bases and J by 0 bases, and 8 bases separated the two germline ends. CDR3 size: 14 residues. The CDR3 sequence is CSARDWGMNTEAFF. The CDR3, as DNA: TGCAGTGCTAGAGATTGGGGGATGAACACTGAAGCTTTCTTT.

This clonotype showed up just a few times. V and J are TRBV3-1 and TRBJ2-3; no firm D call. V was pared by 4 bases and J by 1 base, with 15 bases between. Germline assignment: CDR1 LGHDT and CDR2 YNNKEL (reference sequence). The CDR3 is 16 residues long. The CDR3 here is CASSLQKVVGTDTQYF. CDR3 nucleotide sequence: TGTGCCAGCAGCCTCCAAAAGGTGGTGGGCACAGATACGCAGTATTTT.

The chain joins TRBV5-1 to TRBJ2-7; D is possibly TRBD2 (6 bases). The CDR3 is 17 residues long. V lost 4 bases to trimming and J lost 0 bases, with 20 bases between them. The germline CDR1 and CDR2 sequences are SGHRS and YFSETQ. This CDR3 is CASSRGGSAPSSYEQYF. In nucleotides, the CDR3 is TGCGCCAGCAGCCGGGGAGGTAGCGCACCTTCCTCCTACGAGCAGTACTTC.

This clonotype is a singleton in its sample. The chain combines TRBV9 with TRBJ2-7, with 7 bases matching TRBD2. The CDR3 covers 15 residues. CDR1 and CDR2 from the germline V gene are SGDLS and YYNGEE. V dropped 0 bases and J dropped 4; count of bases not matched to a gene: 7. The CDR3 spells CASSVADQRDYEQYF. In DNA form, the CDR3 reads TGTGCCAGCAGCGTAGCGGATCAGCGGGATTACGAGCAGTACTTC.

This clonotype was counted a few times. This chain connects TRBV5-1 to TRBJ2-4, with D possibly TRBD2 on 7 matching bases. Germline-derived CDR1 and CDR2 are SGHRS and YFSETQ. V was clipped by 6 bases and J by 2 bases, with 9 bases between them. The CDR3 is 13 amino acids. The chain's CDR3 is CASKGGTKNIQYF. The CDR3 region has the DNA TGCGCCAGCAAGGGGGGGACCAAAAACATTCAGTACTTC.

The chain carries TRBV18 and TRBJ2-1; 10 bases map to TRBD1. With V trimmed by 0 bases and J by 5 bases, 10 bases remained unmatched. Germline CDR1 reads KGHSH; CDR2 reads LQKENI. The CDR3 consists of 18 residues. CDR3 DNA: TGTGCCAGCTCACCACCGAGGCGGGACAGGGGAATGAACAATGAGCAGTTCTTC. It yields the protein CASSPPRRDRGMNNEQFF.

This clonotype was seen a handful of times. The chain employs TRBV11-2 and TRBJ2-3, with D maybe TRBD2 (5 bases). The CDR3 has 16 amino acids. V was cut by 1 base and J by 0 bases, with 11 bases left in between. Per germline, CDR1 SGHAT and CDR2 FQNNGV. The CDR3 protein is CASSLVGLPSTDTQYF. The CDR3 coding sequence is TGTGCCAGCAGCTTAGTAGGACTGCCGAGCACAGATACGCAGTATTTT.

The CDR3 nucleotides read TGTGCCAGCAGTTACGTCAGGGGGCGTATGGTAGGTTCCTACGAGCAGTACTTC. This codes for CASSYVRGRMVGSYEQYF. V is TRBV6-5 and J is TRBJ2-7; TRBD1 matches at 8 bases. Trimming cost V 2 bases and J 1 base; bases outside gene matches: 13. In germline, CDR1 is MNHEY, CDR2 SVGAGI. The CDR3 is made up of 18 amino acids.